This TCR beta chain was sequenced for a study of cytomegalovirus exposure and HLA in healthy donors. The CDR3 is made up of 15 amino acids. V was shortened by 6 bases and J by 5 bases, with 16 bases between the two germline ends. The germline V gene has CDR1 SGHAT and CDR2 FQNNGV. Primers: 60 Vbeta forward and 13 Jbeta reverse. Assay used: immunoSEQ multiplex PCR; TCRdb lists only in-frame clones, some missing. Of 100,000 to 150,000 clones listed, around 82% were seen once; the top ten hold approximately 1.7%. Overall study findings and caveats: An analysis was carried out at a later point. It showed that HLA-associated TCR beta chains were more clonally expanded than equally common non-associated chains.

To note about this clone: Its target is not known.

The TCR was taken from a boy younger than 18 in good health and CMV-seronegative. This chain joins TRBV11-2 and TRBJ2-2; D possibly corresponds to TRBD1 (5 bases). The specimen was PBMCs. CDR3 region: CASRDPQGTTGELFF. The CDR3 DNA is TGTGCCAGCAGAGATCCGCAGGGTACGACCGGGGAGCTGTTTTTT.